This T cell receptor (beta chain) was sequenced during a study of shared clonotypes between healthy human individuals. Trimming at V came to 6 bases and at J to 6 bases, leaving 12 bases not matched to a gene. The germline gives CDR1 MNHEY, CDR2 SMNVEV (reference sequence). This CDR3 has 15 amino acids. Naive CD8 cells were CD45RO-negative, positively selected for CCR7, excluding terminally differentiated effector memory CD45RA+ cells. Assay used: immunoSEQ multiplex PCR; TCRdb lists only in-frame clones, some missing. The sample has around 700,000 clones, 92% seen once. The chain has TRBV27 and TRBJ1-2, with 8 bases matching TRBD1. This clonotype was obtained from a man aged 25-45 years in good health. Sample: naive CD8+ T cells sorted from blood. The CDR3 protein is CASSLTGQGRDGYTF. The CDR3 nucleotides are TGTGCCAGCAGCCTGACCGGACAGGGAAGGGATGGCTACACCTTC.